The 23 T cell receptor beta chains given below trace back to one sample, sequenced in a study of blood T cells in healthy people across ages. Through a sample-barcoded 5' primer and a J-beta primer mix, a second PCR was run for 7 to 11 cycles. TCRdb passed the 5' RACE reads through MiXCR, listing each CDR3 protein once. This sample yields fewer than 1,000,000 distinct CDR3 sequences, of which about 46% are seen a single time; around 18% belongs to the top ten. The source material was blood. All receptors come from a man older than 75 in good health.

This clonotype was picked up one time. Its ends do not fully match the called genes, so a read error is possible. This chain links TRBV7-3 with TRBJ2-2, with D possibly matching TRBD2 (6 bases). The germline V gene has CDR1 SGHTA and CDR2 FQGTGA. This CDR3 spans 15 amino acids. For the CDR3, the DNA is TGTGCCAGCAGCTCTGGACTAAGCGCGGCCGGGGAACTGTTTTTT. Encoded protein: CASSSGLSAAGELFF.

The chain has TRBV7-8 and TRBJ2-3; 7 nucleotides line up with TRBD1. The junction had 7 bases not matched to a gene; V was cut back by 4 bases and J by 0 bases. From germline, CDR1 is SGHVS and CDR2 FQNEAQ. CDR3 size: 16 residues. DNA for the CDR3: TGTGCCAGCAGCTCCACCTGGGACAGAAGCACAGATACGCAGTATTTT. Translating it yields CASSSTWDRSTDTQYF. The full variable domain, completed using reference TRBV7-8 and TRBJ2-3, is GAGVSQSPRYKVAKRGQDVALRCDPISGHVSLFWYQQALGQGPEFLTYFQNEAQLDKSGLPSDRFFAERPEGSVSTLKIQRTQQEDSAVYLCASSSTWDRSTDTQYFGPGTRLTVL.

This clonotype has more than one count but fewer than ten. The genes are TRBV7-9 and TRBJ2-1, with 8 bases identical to TRBD2. After removal of 1 base from V and 9 bases from J, the junction contained 11 bases not matched to a gene. The germline V gene encodes CDR1 SEHNR and CDR2 FQNEAQ (reference sequence). This CDR3 is built from 16 residues. The DNA for the CDR3 is TGTGCCAGCAGCTTAGACGGGAGGGGCTTGAGGACTGAGCAGTTCTTC. Its translation: CASSLDGRGLRTEQFF.

This clonotype was recorded at least ten times. The rearrangement links TRBV6-5 to TRBJ2-5, with D maybe TRBD1 (6 bases). The CDR3 runs 14 residues. V was pared by 5 bases and J by 5 bases, with 15 bases between. Germline CDR1 MNHEY, CDR2 SVGAGI. For the CDR3, the DNA is TGTGCCAGCAGTCAACTTGGGGGCGGGGAGACCCAGTACTTC. Protein product: CASSQLGGGETQYF.

This clonotype was seen a handful of times. This sequence joins TRBV5-1 and TRBJ2-3; D gene ambiguous. Trimming removed 7 bases from V and 4 bases from J, with 19 bases in between. From germline, CDR1 is SGHRS and CDR2 YFSETQ. CDR3 length: 15 amino acids. The chain's CDR3 is CASGNSGKSADTQYF. CDR3 bases: TGCGCCAGCGGAAACTCGGGCAAAAGCGCAGATACGCAGTATTTT.

The chain joins TRBV6-2 or TRBV6-3 to TRBJ1-1; no firm D call. The CDR3 is made up of 15 amino acids. Trimming took off 2 bases at V and 0 bases at J, with 10 bases between the two ends. The germline CDR1 and CDR2 sequences are MNHEY and SVGEGT. CDR3 residues: CASSYNPSMNTEAFF. DNA of the CDR3: TGTGCCAGCAGTTACAATCCTAGCATGAACACTGAAGCTTTCTTT.

With respect to this clonotype: At one end, the junction sequence differs from germline, possibly due to a read error. V usage is TRBV6-5 and J usage is TRBJ2-3, with D possibly matching TRBD1 (6 bases). CDR1 and CDR2 (germline): MNHEY, SVGAGI. This CDR3 is 14 amino acids long. CDR3 region: CASSYGGRADTRYF. In DNA, the CDR3 is TGTGCCAGCAGTTACGGGGGCCGGGCAGATACGCGGTATTTT.

As DNA, the CDR3 is TGCAGCGTTCTAGCGGGGAACACCGGGGAGCTGTTTTTT. This gives the protein CSVLAGNTGELFF. This chain joins TRBV29-1 and TRBJ2-2, with TRBD2 matching 8 bases. V trimming: 5 bases; J trimming: 1 base; junction bases outside the gene matches: 0. This CDR3 has 13 amino acids. CDR1 SQVTM and CDR2 ANQGSEA come from the germline V gene.

This chain connects TRBV6-1 to TRBJ2-1; D may be TRBD1 or TRBD2 (5 bases each). This CDR3 has 15 amino acids. Germline CDR1 MNHNS, CDR2 SASEGT. The ends were cut back, 5 bases at V and 6 bases at J, with 17 bases in the middle. The CDR3 spells CASSPRYGTANEQFF. In DNA, the CDR3 is TGTGCCAGCAGTCCCCGCTACGGGACCGCCAATGAGCAGTTCTTC.

The chain joins TRBV3-1 to TRBJ1-2; the D gene is possibly TRBD1 (5 bases). Germline V CDR1 and CDR2: LGHDT, YNNKEL (reference sequence). Trimming cost V 0 bases and J 4 bases, with 12 bases left between them. CDR3 size: 15 residues. DNA of the CDR3: TGTGCCAGCAGCCAAGATCGCTCGGGACTCTATGGCTACACCTTC. Its translation is CASSQDRSGLYGYTF.

This clonotype was counted a few times. V gene TRBV15 combines with J gene TRBJ2-1; 9 bases match TRBD2. CDR1 is LNHNV and CDR2 is YYDKDF in the germline V gene (reference sequence). The CDR3 runs to 15 residues. J gave up 8 bases and V 4 bases, and 9 bases lay outside the gene matches. The CDR3 bases are TGTGCCACCAGCAATAGACTAGCGGAGGGGCATGAGCAGTTCTTC. This sequence encodes CATSNRLAEGHEQFF.

This chain connects TRBV6-2 or TRBV6-3 to TRBJ2-7, with D tentatively TRBD2 (5 bases). Germline loops: CDR1 MNHEY, CDR2 SVGEGT. The CDR3 runs 17 residues. Deletions cut 8 bases from V and 6 bases from J, with 29 bases between. CDR3 protein: CASPPRTPYVGEIEQYF. The DNA of the CDR3 is TGTGCCAGCCCTCCGAGGACCCCCTACGTGGGAGAAATCGAGCAGTACTTC.

V is TRBV3-1 and J is TRBJ2-2; D might be TRBD2 (6 bases). V gave up 4 bases and J gave up 4 bases, with 22 bases separating them. The CDR3 length is 18 residues. CDR1 and CDR2 from the germline V gene are LGHDT and YNNKEL (reference sequence). As DNA, the CDR3 is TGTGCCAGCAGCCCATTCTTCACGGGCGGGATGATCACCGGGGAGCTGTTTTTT. Its protein product is CASSPFFTGGMITGELFF.

The chain uses TRBV7-3 and TRBJ2-1; 8 bases align to TRBD2. Germline trimming cut 5 bases from V and 12 bases from J; bases unmatched to any gene: 9. Germline loops: CDR1 SGHTA, CDR2 FQGTGA. CDR3 length: 13 amino acids. The CDR3 protein is CASSPGTSIVQFF. The CDR3 DNA follows: TGTGCCAGCAGCCCTGGGACTAGTATCGTGCAGTTCTTC.

About this clonotype: A single base separates this from a much larger clone, so it may be a read error. The chain combines TRBV7-8 with TRBJ2-7; 11 bases agree with TRBD2. V trimming: 2 bases; J trimming: 7 bases; junction bases outside the gene matches: 7. Germline V gene lookup returns CDR1 SGHVS and CDR2 FQNEAQ. The CDR3 is 15 amino acids. CDR3 bases: TGTGCCAGCAGCTTAATAGCGGGAGGGCCTCATGAGCAGTACTTC. Translated: CASSLIAGGPHEQYF.

V usage is TRBV20-1 and J usage is TRBJ1-4, with TRBD1 matching 7 bases. CDR3 length equals 15 residues. The V segment lost 8 bases and the J segment 0 bases; nucleotides outside the gene matches: 9. Germline V gives CDR1 DFQATT, CDR2 SNEGSKA (reference sequence). The CDR3 DNA reads TGCAGTCCCTTAGGGGGCACCTCAACTAATGAAAAACTGTTTTTT. It is translated as CSPLGGTSTNEKLFF.

This clonotype has only a few counts. V and J are TRBV20-1 and TRBJ1-5; no clear D gene. This CDR3 is 15 amino acids long. Trimming took 0 bases from V and 0 from J, leaving 9 bases between them. The germline V gene has CDR1 DFQATT and CDR2 SNEGSKA (reference sequence). The CDR3 nucleotides read TGCAGTGCTAGAGATCCCCTGAATAGCAATCAGCCCCAGCATTTT. It translates to CSARDPLNSNQPQHF.

The chain carries TRBV3-1 and TRBJ2-3; TRBD2 matches at 7 bases. The CDR3 covers 15 residues. Germline trimming cut 2 bases from V and 5 bases from J; bases unmatched to any gene: 7. From germline, CDR1 is LGHDT and CDR2 YNNKEL (reference sequence). CDR3 coding DNA: TGTGCCAGCAGCCAACGCGGGAGAAGGAGAGATACGCAGTATTTT. Its protein is CASSQRGRRRDTQYF.

This clonotype was recorded many times. The chain joins TRBV6-2 or TRBV6-3 to TRBJ2-1; TRBD2 aligns across 11 bases. The germline V gene has CDR1 MNHEY and CDR2 SVGEGT. The CDR3 runs to 14 residues. Unmatched junction bases numbered 4, after V lost 5 bases and J lost 7 bases. The CDR3 DNA is TGTGCCAGCAGTAGACTAGCGGGACTGAATGAGCAGTTCTTC. Translation: CASSRLAGLNEQFF.

V usage is TRBV18 and J usage is TRBJ1-1; D call uncertain. Trimming removed 4 bases at V and 3 bases at J, with 15 bases between. The germline gives CDR1 KGHSH, CDR2 LQKENI. This CDR3 is 15 amino acids long. In DNA form, the CDR3 reads TGTGCCAGCTCACTTCGACCCGGGATGGACACTGAAGCTTTCTTT. Protein: CASSLRPGMDTEAFF.

The sample holds a few counts of this clonotype. This chain joins TRBV4-3 and TRBJ2-1; 10 bases map to TRBD1. The V gene end was trimmed by 4 bases and the J gene end by 5 bases; junction bases not matched to a gene: 8. There are 16 residues in the CDR3. Germline assignment: CDR1 LGHNA and CDR2 YSLEER. The CDR3 here is CASSRTGQGFHNEQFF. The CDR3 nucleotides read TGCGCCAGCAGCCGAACGGGACAGGGGTTCCACAATGAGCAGTTCTTC.

The V gene is TRBV5-1, the J gene TRBJ2-1; possible D gene TRBD2, 6 bases. Trimming stripped 0 bases from V and 9 bases from J, with 16 bases between. The germline V gene encodes CDR1 SGHRS and CDR2 YFSETQ. This CDR3 is 15 amino acids long. The CDR3 DNA reads TGCGCCAGCAGCTTGGCCCGACTGGCGGGAAGTGAGCAGTTCTTC. Its protein product is CASSLARLAGSEQFF.

The sample holds one count of this clonotype. The rearrangement uses TRBV14 and TRBJ2-3; D is unresolved. The CDR3 spans 15 residues. V was trimmed by 0 bases and J by 2 bases, leaving 9 bases between them. CDR1 SGHDN and CDR2 FVKESK come from the germline V gene. DNA for the CDR3: TGTGCCAGCAGCCAAGATCGGTCGGTCACAGATACGCAGTATTTT. Its translation: CASSQDRSVTDTQYF. The whole variable domain, filled in from reference TRBV14 and TRBJ2-3, reads EAGVTQFPSHSVIEKGQTVTLRCDPISGHDNLYWYRRVMGKEIKFLLHFVKESKQDESGMPNNRFLAERTGGTYSTLKVQPAELEDSGVYFCASSQDRSVTDTQYFGPGTRLTVL.